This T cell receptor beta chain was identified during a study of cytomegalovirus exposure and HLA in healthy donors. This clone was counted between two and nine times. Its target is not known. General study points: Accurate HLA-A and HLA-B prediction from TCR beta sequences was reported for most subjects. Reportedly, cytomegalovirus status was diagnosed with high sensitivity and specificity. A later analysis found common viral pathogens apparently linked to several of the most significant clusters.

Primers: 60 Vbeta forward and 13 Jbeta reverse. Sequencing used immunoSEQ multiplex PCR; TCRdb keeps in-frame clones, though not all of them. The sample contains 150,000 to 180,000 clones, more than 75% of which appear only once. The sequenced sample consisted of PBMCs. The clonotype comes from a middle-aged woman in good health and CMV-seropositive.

CDR3 DNA sequence: TGTGCCAGCGGGCCCCGGGGATGGAGAAAAACTAATGAAAAACTGTTTTTT. Translation: CASGPRGWRKTNEKLFF. This chain uses TRBV28 with TRBJ1-4; D uncertain. V shed 8 bases and J shed 1 base, with 20 bases lying between them. Germline assignment: CDR1 MDHEN and CDR2 SYDVKM. CDR3 length: 17 residues.